This T cell receptor beta chain was obtained from a study of cytomegalovirus exposure and HLA in healthy donors. Whole-study findings and limits: More clonal expansion characterized HLA-associated TCR beta chains than equally common others in a later analysis. An analysis that came later showed most CMV-associated TCR beta chains appearing HLA-restricted. Common viral pathogens seemed, in a later analysis, to connect with several of the most significant clusters.

This PCR relied on a set of 60 Vbeta primers and 13 Jbeta primers. Produced via immunoSEQ multiplex PCR; TCRdb's table is partial and in-frame only. The table lists under 150,000 clones, approximately 72% of them singletons. Healthy bone marrow donors formed the donor group. As for this clone: Antigen unknown.

The specimen was PBMCs. This receptor was taken from a human donor in good health.

The DNA of the CDR3 is TGTGCCAGCAGCGTTGGGCTCGGGATTGCCTCTGGAAACACCATATATTTT. Its translation: CASSVGLGIASGNTIYF. The chain has TRBV9 and TRBJ1-3; D call uncertain. This CDR3 spans 17 amino acids. Germline lookup yields CDR1 SGDLS and CDR2 YYNGEE. V lost 2 bases and J lost 0, with 15 bases in between.